Each of the 5 T cell receptor beta chains below was sequenced from the same sample in a study of identical twins. TCRdb used MiXCR to reprocess the 5' RACE reads, holding one entry per CDR3 protein. The sample has approximately 680,000 distinct CDR3 sequences; 7.1% are singletons. A further study also used this sample, focusing on yellow fever vaccine responses in identical twins.

Specimen: PBMCs. These receptors were obtained from a woman under 30 in good health.

In its sample, this clonotype was seen many times. The J gene is TRBJ2-6, the V gene TRBV5-1, with D perhaps matching TRBD2 (5 bases). V was trimmed by 7 bases and J by 2 bases, leaving 10 bases between them. There are 14 residues in the CDR3. Germline V gives CDR1 SGHRS, CDR2 YFSETQ. CDR3 amino acids: CASRWGAGANVLTF. In DNA, the CDR3 is TGCGCCAGCCGTTGGGGAGCTGGGGCCAACGTCCTGACTTTC.

This clonotype was observed many times. The chain carries TRBV20-1 and TRBJ2-1; 8 positions match TRBD2. CDR3 length equals 15 residues. Germline CDR1 DFQATT, CDR2 SNEGSKA (reference sequence). Trimming at V came to 2 bases and at J to 6 bases, leaving 9 bases not matched to a gene. The chain's CDR3 is CSARFPSGRGNEQFF. CDR3 coding DNA: TGCAGTGCTAGATTCCCCAGCGGGAGAGGCAATGAGCAGTTCTTC.

In this sample, this clonotype turned up a few times. The chain has TRBV4-2 and TRBJ1-5, with D tentatively TRBD1 (5 bases). The germline V gene has CDR1 LGHNA and CDR2 YNFKEQ. Between the trimmed V and J ends, which lost 2 bases and 9 bases, there was a span of 11 bases. The length of the CDR3 is 13 residues. CDR3 residues: CASSQWGMGPQHF. In DNA form, the CDR3 reads TGTGCCAGCAGCCAATGGGGGATGGGGCCCCAGCATTTT.

The genes are TRBV5-1 and TRBJ2-1; the D is unclear. The CDR3 is made up of 15 amino acids. Trimming shortened V by 3 bases and J by 8 bases, and 18 bases separated the two germline ends. Germline V lookup: CDR1 SGHRS, CDR2 YFSETQ. This CDR3 reads CASSSALSEGDEQFF. The CDR3 DNA reads TGCGCCAGCAGCTCCGCTTTAAGTGAAGGTGATGAGCAGTTCTTC.

This clonotype was seen repeatedly, ten times or more. The chain employs TRBV24-1 and TRBJ2-1; D uncertain. Germline CDR1 and CDR2: KGHDR and SFDVKD. CDR3 size: 13 residues. V shed 5 bases and J shed 8 bases, with 12 bases lying between them. The CDR3 region is CATSVPVGDEQFF. The DNA for the CDR3 is TGTGCCACCAGTGTTCCCGTTGGCGATGAGCAGTTCTTC.